The sample holds a few counts of the clone carrying this TCR beta chain. This sample was included in a study of blood T cell repertoires in COVID-19. V was shortened by 3 bases and J by 7 bases, with 19 bases between the two germline ends. Germline CDR1 GTSNPN, CDR2 SVGIG (reference sequence). The CDR3 loop spans 15 amino acids. TCRdb's table, derived via immunoSEQ multiplex PCR, lists solely in-frame clones and lacks some. Of roughly 150,000 clones detected, 60% to 85% appear once; the ten largest clones hold 8.6%. V gene TRBV30 combines with J gene TRBJ2-1; D uncertain. The sequence was obtained from a man aged 50-59 years with active or convalescent COVID-19. The specimen sequenced was peripheral blood. The chain's CDR3 is CAWSPRGYSRNEQFF. CDR3 bases: TGTGCCTGGAGCCCCAGAGGATACTCGCGGAATGAGCAGTTCTTC.